The present T cell receptor beta chain was sequenced within a study of T cells in Graves' hyperthyroidism and ophthalmopathy. Study summary: Peripheral blood was taken when the disease was first diagnosed, before any treatment began.

This clonotype was found a few times. The CDR3 regions of TCR beta were amplified from RNA transcripts. Carried out on the TCR CDR3, a first-round RT-PCR used the HTBI primer set. TCRdb fed the multiplex PCR reads into MiXCR, producing one record per CDR3 protein. This table holds 400,000 to 600,000 distinct CDR3 sequences, more than 15% found once. Germline assignment: CDR1 MDHEN and CDR2 SYDVKM. This CDR3 has 11 residues. V lost 2 bases, J lost 8 bases, and 6 bases lay in between. Material for sequencing was blood. The gene calls are TRBV28 and TRBJ1-1, with D perhaps TRBD1 (5 bases). The source of this sequence is a woman in her twenties or thirties with Graves' ophthalmopathy. The CDR3 DNA follows: TGTGCCAGCAGTTTAGCAGGGGAAGCTTTCTTT. This codes for CASSLAGEAFF.